Each of the 26 T cell receptor beta chains below was sequenced from the same sample in a study of cytomegalovirus exposure and HLA in healthy donors. In the PCR, 60 Vbeta and 13 Jbeta primers were used. The assay was immunoSEQ multiplex PCR, and TCRdb's table has in-frame clones only and misses some. Of approximately 70,000 clones detected, roughly 68% appear once; the ten largest clones hold around 10%. The sample consisted of PBMCs. Receptors were obtained from a woman aged 55-75 years in good health and CMV-seropositive.

The chain employs TRBV2 and TRBJ1-5; D is undetermined. The CDR3 loop spans 14 amino acids. Trimming removed 8 bases at V and 3 bases at J, with 14 bases between. Per the germline V gene, CDR1 is SNHLY and CDR2 is FYNNEI. This CDR3 reads CASRRDGDNQPQHF. CDR3 sequence (DNA): TGTGCCAGCCGGAGAGACGGAGACAATCAGCCCCAGCATTTT.

This clone has a handful of counts. A far more abundant clone sits one base away, making this likely a read error. The chain is built from TRBV15 and TRBJ1-1, with 7 bases lining up with TRBD1. Germline V gives CDR1 LNHNV, CDR2 YYDKDF (reference sequence). The J segment lost 2 bases and the V segment lost 8 bases, leaving 5 bases of the junction unmatched. The CDR3 is 13 residues long. As DNA, the CDR3 is TGTGCCACCCAGACAGGGTCAAACACTGAAGCTTTCTTT. It encodes CATQTGSNTEAFF.

The rearrangement joins TRBV6-5 to TRBJ1-2; D is undetermined. Germline loops: CDR1 MNHEY, CDR2 SVGAGI. The V gene lost 7 bases and the J gene lost 7 bases, with 19 bases spanning the gap. The CDR3 loop spans 14 amino acids. The DNA of the CDR3 is TGTGCCAGCACTCGCTCCGGGGTCTCCACTGGCTACACCTTC. It yields the protein CASTRSGVSTGYTF.

Concerning this clone: Mismatch with germline at one junction end may stem from a read error. The chain couples TRBV10-3 to TRBJ2-1, with 8 bases identical to TRBD2. The CDR3 contains 15 residues. Looked up from germline, CDR1 is ENHRY and CDR2 is SYGVKD. The chain's CDR3 is CAISELRTSYHEQFF. The CDR3 coding sequence is TGTGCCATCAGTGAGCTTCGGACTAGCTACCATGAGCAGTTCTTC.

This chain connects TRBV5-1 to TRBJ1-1, with D unresolved. Per germline, CDR1 SGHRS and CDR2 YFSETQ. The V gene lost 4 bases and the J gene lost 1 base, with 11 bases spanning the gap. CDR3 length: 14 amino acids. Here the CDR3 reads CASSAMSGNTEAFF. DNA of the CDR3: TGCGCCAGCAGCGCTATGTCCGGGAACACTGAAGCTTTCTTT.

The V call is TRBV5-1, the J call TRBJ2-3, with 7 bases that match TRBD2. After removal of 4 bases from V and 5 bases from J, the junction contained 7 bases not matched to a gene. This CDR3 region has 14 residues. Germline CDR1 SGHRS, CDR2 YFSETQ. Here the CDR3 DNA reads TGCGCCAGCAGCAGCGGGATGACGAAAGATACGCAGTATTTT. It encodes CASSSGMTKDTQYF.

About this clone: No conserved phenylalanine or tryptophan is present at the end of the CDR3, so a read error is the likely explanation. V gene TRBV29-1 combines with J gene TRBJ1-1, with D unresolved. This CDR3 region has 11 residues. Germline V lookup: CDR1 SQVTM, CDR2 ANQGSEA. The V end lost 7 bases, the J end lost 4 bases, and 10 bases lay between the germline ends. The CDR3 is CSGRYGTEAFV. The CDR3 coding sequence is TGCAGCGGGAGGTATGGCACTGAAGCTTTCGTT.

This clone was seen a few times. This chain connects TRBV6-1 to TRBJ1-5, with TRBD1 matching over 7 bases. The CDR3 runs 14 residues. Looked up from germline, CDR1 is MNHNS and CDR2 is SASEGT. V lost 8 bases and J lost 5; bases outside the gene matches: 9. CDR3 nucleotide sequence: TGTGCCAGCGGGGGTGACAGGGACCATCAGCCCCAGCATTTT. It is translated as CASGGDRDHQPQHF.

The chain combines TRBV5-1 with TRBJ1-6; 12 nucleotides agree with TRBD1. CDR1 is SGHRS and CDR2 is YFSETQ in the germline V gene. The CDR3 loop spans 15 amino acids. The junction had 4 bases not matched to a gene; V was cut back by 4 bases and J by 8 bases. The CDR3 DNA reads as TGCGCCAGCAGCCACGGGGACAGGGGGCATTCACCCCTCCACTTT. Protein product: CASSHGDRGHSPLHF.

In DNA, the CDR3 is TGTGCCAGCGCAAGGGACAGCGAAAAACTGTTTTTT. Residues: CASARDSEKLFF. The V gene is TRBV7-9, the J gene TRBJ1-4; 7 nucleotides line up with TRBD1. Germline V gene lookup returns CDR1 SEHNR and CDR2 FQNEAQ (reference sequence). The V and J ends lost 8 bases and 8 bases, in that order; junction bases with no gene match: 5. The CDR3 is 12 residues long.

The chain recombines TRBV20-1 with TRBJ1-2; D ambiguous. Germline V CDR1 and CDR2: DFQATT, SNEGSKA (reference sequence). The CDR3 has 11 residues. Trimming removed 3 bases from V and 7 bases from J, with 9 bases in between. CDR3 sequence (DNA): TGCAGTGCTAGCGTGTCCTTTGGCTACACCTTC. This translates into CSASVSFGYTF.

The gene calls are TRBV7-8 and TRBJ1-3; D call uncertain. Germline V gives CDR1 SGHVS, CDR2 FQNEAQ. V was pared by 1 base and J by 3 bases, with 4 bases between. This CDR3 spans 13 amino acids. The CDR3, as DNA: TGTGCCAGCAGCTTAGGCGGTGGAAACACCATATATTTT. This sequence encodes CASSLGGGNTIYF.

This clone was found many times. The rearrangement joins TRBV6-6 to TRBJ1-3; D unclear. This CDR3 has 14 amino acids. CDR1 and CDR2 from the germline V gene are MNHNY and SVGAGI (reference sequence). Trimming left V 5 bases short and J 4 bases short, with 12 bases between. The CDR3 DNA reads as TGTGCCAGCAGTACCCCGCATACAGGAAACACCATATATTTT. Its protein product is CASSTPHTGNTIYF.

In this sample, this clone turned up a few times. V is TRBV10-2 and J is TRBJ2-1; 11 bases fit TRBD2. The CDR3 has 15 amino acids. Trimming at V came to 6 bases and at J to 4 bases, leaving 5 bases not matched to a gene. From germline, CDR1 is WSHSY and CDR2 SAAADI. CDR3 loop: CASRMGLAAYNEQFF. The CDR3 coding sequence is TGCGCCAGCAGGATGGGACTAGCGGCGTACAATGAGCAGTTCTTC.

The gene calls are TRBV30 and TRBJ2-1, with a possible D match to TRBD2 (5 bases). Germline V gene sequence: CDR1 GTSNPN, CDR2 SVGIG (reference sequence). The V end was cut by 3 bases, the J end by 5 bases, with 20 bases between. The CDR3 spans 16 residues. The CDR3 DNA follows: TGTGCCTGGAGACGCTTCGGCGAGGGCCCCAACAATGAGCAGTTCTTC. It specifies CAWRRFGEGPNNEQFF.

The genes are TRBV30 and TRBJ2-2; no definite D call. The length of the CDR3 is 13 residues. The ends were cut back, 1 base at V and 2 bases at J, with 5 bases in the middle. Germline CDR1 GTSNPN, CDR2 SVGIG (reference sequence). Here the CDR3 reads CAWSGSNTGELFF. As DNA, the CDR3 is TGTGCCTGGAGTGGGAGTAACACCGGGGAGCTGTTTTTT. Together with reference TRBV30 and TRBJ2-2, the CDR3 gives the full variable domain: SQTIHQWPATLVQPVGSPLSLECTVEGTSNPNLYWYRQAAGRGLQLLFYSVGIGQISSEVPQNLSASRPQDRQFILSSKKLLLSDSGFYLCAWSGSNTGELFFGEGSRLTVL.

V gene TRBV12-5 combines with J gene TRBJ1-5; D call uncertain. V dropped 6 bases and J dropped 0 bases, with 12 bases sitting between them. This CDR3 has 15 residues. Germline CDR1 is LGHNT and CDR2 is FRNRAP. The CDR3 region has the DNA TGTGCTAGTGGCACGACTGTTGATAGCAATCAGCCCCAGCATTTT. Its translation: CASGTTVDSNQPQHF.

About this clone itself: A read error may produce the germline difference seen at one junction end. Other DNA sequences within the sample encode an identical CDR3. The chain recombines TRBV28 with TRBJ2-6; the D gene is possibly TRBD1 (6 bases). CDR3 size: 18 residues. The V gene's germline CDR1 is MDHEN and CDR2 SYDVKM. The CDR3 here is CASSGQPGRGTGANVLTF. The DNA of the CDR3 is TGCGCCAGCAGCGGACAGCCGGGACGGGGCACTGGGGCCAACGTCCTGACTTTC.

The V gene is TRBV5-4, the J gene TRBJ1-2; D is unclear. Trimming left V 1 base short and J 3 bases short, with 10 bases between. This CDR3 region has 14 residues. Germline V gene sequence: CDR1 SGHNT, CDR2 YYREEE (reference sequence). The CDR3 nucleotides read TGTGCCAGCAGCTTGCCTCTCCCAGACTATGGCTACACCTTC. This gives the protein CASSLPLPDYGYTF.

J is TRBJ1-5 and V is TRBV7-9; 7 bases align to TRBD1. The CDR3 sequence is 15 residues long. Germline V gene data show CDR1 as SEHNR and CDR2 as FQNEAQ (reference sequence). V lost 6 bases, J lost 6 bases, and 11 bases stayed unmatched. In DNA form, the CDR3 reads TGTGCCAGCAGTAAAATCCCAGGGGGAGGTCAGCCCCAGCATTTT. It specifies CASSKIPGGGQPQHF.

As to this clone: Other DNA sequences in this specimen translate into the identical CDR3. For the CDR3, the DNA is TGTGCCATCAGTGAAGGGGGTAACACTGAAGCTTTCTTT. It specifies CAISEGGNTEAFF. The rearrangement uses TRBV10-3 and TRBJ1-1, with D maybe TRBD1 (6 bases). V dropped 3 bases and J dropped 2 bases, with 7 bases sitting between them. CDR1 and CDR2 (germline): ENHRY, SYGVKD. This CDR3 comprises 13 residues.

A single count supports this clone. This chain joins TRBV2 and TRBJ1-2; 7 nucleotides agree with TRBD1. Germline-derived CDR1 and CDR2 are SNHLY and FYNNEI. Unmatched junction bases numbered 7, after V lost 1 base and J lost 8 bases. The length of the CDR3 is 14 residues. The CDR3 bases are TGTGCCAGCAGTGAAGTCCGGACAGGTCGGGGCTACACCTTC. Protein sequence: CASSEVRTGRGYTF.

The V gene is TRBV7-9, the J gene TRBJ2-1; 7 bases match TRBD2. This CDR3 comprises 16 residues. Per the germline V gene, CDR1 is SEHNR and CDR2 is FQNEAQ (reference sequence). V shed 5 bases and J 3 bases; nucleotides not matched to a gene: 10. The CDR3 here is CASSLLASGDYNEQFF. Here the CDR3 DNA reads TGTGCCAGCAGCCTCCTGGCTAGCGGCGACTACAATGAGCAGTTCTTC. The variable domain in full, completed from reference TRBV7-9 and TRBJ2-1, reads DTGVSQNPRHKITKRGQNVTFRCDPISEHNRLYWYRQTLGQGPEFLTYFQNEAQLEKSRLLSDRFSAERPKGSFSTLEIQRTEQGDSAMYLCASSLLASGDYNEQFFGPGTRLTVL.

This sequence joins TRBV19 and TRBJ1-5, with 10 nucleotides matching TRBD1. This CDR3 is 15 amino acids long. Looked up from germline, CDR1 is LNHDA and CDR2 is SQIVND (reference sequence). The V segment lost 4 bases and the J segment 1 base; nucleotides outside the gene matches: 1. The CDR3 loop is CASSKGQGSNQPQHF. CDR3 bases: TGTGCCAGTAGTAAGGGACAGGGGAGCAATCAGCCCCAGCATTTT.

This clone was seen just once. V usage is TRBV18 and J usage is TRBJ1-4; D is possibly TRBD1 (5 bases). The V end lost 2 bases, the J end lost 4 bases, and 8 bases lay between the germline ends. There are 14 residues in the CDR3. CDR1 KGHSH and CDR2 LQKENI come from the germline V gene. CDR3 in amino acids: CASSPAGINEKLFF. For the CDR3, the DNA is TGTGCCAGCTCACCAGCAGGGATTAATGAAAAACTGTTTTTT.

V gene TRBV2 combines with J gene TRBJ1-5, with unresolved D. With 6 bases removed from V and 4 bases from J, the gap between germline ends came to 16 bases. The CDR3 totals 15 residues. The V gene's germline CDR1 is SNHLY and CDR2 FYNNEI. This chain's CDR3 is CASSPLGGLNQPQHF. The CDR3 DNA follows: TGTGCCAGCAGCCCCCTGGGAGGGTTAAATCAGCCCCAGCATTTT.